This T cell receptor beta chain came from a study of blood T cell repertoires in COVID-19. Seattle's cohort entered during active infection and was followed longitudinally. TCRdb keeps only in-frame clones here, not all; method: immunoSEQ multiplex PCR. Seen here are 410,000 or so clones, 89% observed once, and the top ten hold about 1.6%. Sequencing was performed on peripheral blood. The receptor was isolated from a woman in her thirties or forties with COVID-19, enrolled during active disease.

The CDR3 is CASSLDYPDEQFF. In nucleotides, the CDR3 is TGTGCCAGCAGTCTCGACTACCCCGATGAGCAGTTCTTC. The genes are TRBV12-3 or TRBV12-4 and TRBJ2-1; D is possibly TRBD2 (5 bases). Deletions cut 5 bases from V and 8 bases from J, with 13 bases between. The CDR3 consists of 13 residues.